These 25 T cell receptor beta chains were sequenced from one sample in a study of cytomegalovirus exposure and HLA in healthy donors. Researchers ran the PCR with 60 Vbeta and 13 Jbeta primers. TCRdb's table, derived via immunoSEQ multiplex PCR, lists solely in-frame clones and lacks some. There are about 140,000 clones in the sample; about 74% occur only once, and roughly 2% lies in the top ten. The sequenced sample consisted of PBMCs. All receptors derive from a man younger than 45 in good health and CMV-seronegative.

In its sample, this clone was seen once. The chain employs TRBV27 and TRBJ1-4; weak D call: TRBD1 (5 bases). V shed 5 bases and J shed 3 bases, with 10 bases lying between them. This CDR3 spans 14 amino acids. Germline CDR1 MNHEY, CDR2 SMNVEV (reference sequence). The chain's CDR3 is CASSGGGSNEKLFF. For the CDR3, the DNA is TGTGCCAGCAGTGGGGGGGGGTCTAATGAAAAACTGTTTTTT.

This chain connects TRBV19 to TRBJ2-3; 8 nucleotides align to TRBD2. This CDR3 has 14 residues. In germline, CDR1 is LNHDA, CDR2 SQIVND (reference sequence). V shed 6 bases, J shed 5 bases, and the junction held 7 bases outside the gene matches. CDR3 region: CASRTGTRGDTQYF. In nucleotides, the CDR3 is TGTGCCAGTAGAACCGGGACTAGAGGAGATACGCAGTATTTT.

Note on this clone: Compared with germline, one end of the junction differs, possibly owing to a read error. This chain uses TRBV27 with TRBJ2-7; 8 bases fit TRBD2. This CDR3 contains 15 residues. CDR1 and CDR2 (germline): MNHEY, SMNVEV (reference sequence). In DNA form, the CDR3 reads TGTGCCAGCAGTACCCCGGGGGGGAGCTCCTACGAGCAGTGCTTC. Translation: CASSTPGGSSYEQCF.

There are a few counts of this clone. The chain has TRBV27 and TRBJ1-4; a possible D gene is TRBD1 (5 bases). Trimming left V 8 bases short and J 7 bases short, with 17 bases between. Germline assignment: CDR1 MNHEY and CDR2 SMNVEV (reference sequence). The CDR3 covers 14 residues. The CDR3 loop reads CASSGVGSGEKLFF. CDR3 coding DNA: TGTGCCAGCTCGGGGGTGGGGTCGGGTGAAAAACTGTTTTTT.

This chain connects TRBV7-3 to TRBJ2-7, with D possibly TRBD1 on 6 matching bases. The CDR3 is 15 amino acids. In germline, CDR1 is SGHTA, CDR2 FQGTGA. The V end was cut by 1 base, the J end by 2 bases, with 12 bases between. The CDR3 DNA reads TGTGCCAGCAGCTTAATGGGGCAGGGGCCCTACGAGCAGTACTTC. This gives the protein CASSLMGQGPYEQYF.

The rearrangement joins TRBV7-2 to TRBJ2-1; 7 bases match TRBD1. The germline V gene encodes CDR1 SGHTA and CDR2 FQGNSA. CDR3 size: 15 residues. The junction had 6 bases not matched to a gene; V was cut back by 5 bases and J by 2 bases. The CDR3 sequence: CASSQTTGPYNEQFF. The CDR3 DNA is TGTGCCAGCAGCCAAACGACAGGGCCCTACAATGAGCAGTTCTTC.

The rearrangement uses TRBV6-1 and TRBJ1-5; no clear D. Germline V gene sequence: CDR1 MNHNS, CDR2 SASEGT. Between the trimmed V and J ends, which lost 7 bases and 0 bases, there was a span of 13 bases. CDR3 size: 15 residues. The CDR3 DNA sequence: TGTGCCAGCAATCGAAACTCTTATAGCAATCAGCCCCAGCATTTT. It specifies CASNRNSYSNQPQHF.

This clone was seen a few times. The rearrangement joins TRBV6-5 to TRBJ2-3; 12 nucleotides agree with TRBD2. The CDR3 spans 16 residues. The junction had 4 bases not matched to a gene; V was cut back by 0 bases and J by 6 bases. The germline V gene encodes CDR1 MNHEY and CDR2 SVGAGI. Here the CDR3 DNA reads TGTGCCAGCAGTTACTCGACTAGCGGGAGTCCCGATACGCAGTATTTT. This gives the protein CASSYSTSGSPDTQYF.

V is TRBV5-1 and J is TRBJ1-5; D possibly corresponds to TRBD1 (6 bases). The CDR3 contains 16 residues. The germline V gene has CDR1 SGHRS and CDR2 YFSETQ. V was shortened by 2 bases and J by 4 bases, with 16 bases between the two germline ends. CDR3 bases: TGCGCCAGCAGCTTCGTCAGGGGAAGTAGAAATCAGCCCCAGCATTTT. Translated: CASSFVRGSRNQPQHF. The full variable domain, in which reference TRBV5-1 and TRBJ1-5 provide the parts outside the CDR3, is KAGVTQTPRYLIKTRGQQVTLSCSPISGHRSVSWYQQTPGQGLQFLFEYFSETQRNKGNFPGRFSGRQFSNSRSEMNVSTLELGDSALYLCASSFVRGSRNQPQHFGDGTRLSIL.

This clone has just one count. The chain combines TRBV10-3 with TRBJ2-5; D is perhaps TRBD2 (5 bases). V shed 10 bases and J shed 6 bases, with 18 bases lying between them. Per germline, CDR1 ENHRY and CDR2 SYGVKD. This CDR3 is built from 13 residues. CDR3 residues: CATLRVLGKTQYF. In nucleotides, the CDR3 is TGTGCCACTTTACGGGTCCTCGGGAAGACCCAGTACTTC.

The chain is built from TRBV9 and TRBJ2-7, with TRBD1 matching over 8 bases. V shed 0 bases and J 6 bases; nucleotides not matched to a gene: 2. The germline V gene encodes CDR1 SGDLS and CDR2 YYNGEE. The CDR3 covers 13 residues. This CDR3 is CASSVGTGTEQYF. DNA of the CDR3: TGTGCCAGCAGCGTAGGGACAGGGACCGAGCAGTACTTC.

This clone has only one observation. The chain combines TRBV18 with TRBJ2-7; 11 bases are shared with TRBD2. V dropped 0 bases and J dropped 9; count of bases not matched to a gene: 4. Germline CDR1 and CDR2: KGHSH and LQKENI. There are 14 residues in the CDR3. CDR3 DNA sequence: TGTGCCAGCTCACCACCGGGGACTAGCGGACCGCAGTACTTC. Residues: CASSPPGTSGPQYF.

The rearrangement links TRBV6-1 to TRBJ1-2; D not certain. V gave up 5 bases and J gave up 4 bases, with 11 bases separating them. From germline, CDR1 is MNHNS and CDR2 SASEGT. CDR3 length: 13 residues. CDR3 in DNA: TGTGCCAGCAGTCCCTGGAGCCTCTATGGCTACACCTTC. It encodes CASSPWSLYGYTF.

The chain employs TRBV28 and TRBJ1-1; D is ambiguous. CDR3 length: 12 residues. The germline V and J ends were trimmed by 8 bases and 4 bases, with 11 bases remaining between them. Germline loops: CDR1 MDHEN, CDR2 SYDVKM. The CDR3 protein is CASGGRATEAFF. In DNA, the CDR3 is TGTGCCAGCGGTGGGAGGGCCACTGAAGCTTTCTTT. Looking up the rest from reference TRBV28 and TRBJ1-1 gives the full variable domain: DVKVTQSSRYLVKRTGEKVFLECVQDMDHENMFWYRQDPGLGLRLIYFSYDVKMKEKGDIPEGYSVSREKKERFSLILESASTNQTSMYLCASGGRATEAFFGQGTRLTVV.

This rearrangement joins TRBV6-5 to TRBJ2-3; TRBD2 aligns across 8 bases. J gave up 6 bases and V 6 bases, and 11 bases lay outside the gene matches. Germline V gene lookup returns CDR1 MNHEY and CDR2 SVGAGI. The CDR3 loop spans 15 amino acids. CDR3 in amino acids: CASRIAGSSSDTQYF. Written as DNA, the CDR3 is TGTGCCAGCAGAATAGCGGGAAGTTCTTCGGATACGCAGTATTTT.

V is TRBV7-9 and J is TRBJ1-4, with TRBD1 matching over 9 bases. The CDR3 extends over 16 amino acids. From germline, CDR1 is SEHNR and CDR2 FQNEAQ (reference sequence). V gave up 5 bases and J gave up 7 bases; unmatched junction bases: 11. CDR3 DNA sequence: TGTGCCAGCAGCCCGACCGGACAGGGGCGGTTTGAAAAACTGTTTTTT. Translation gives CASSPTGQGRFEKLFF.

The chain recombines TRBV5-1 with TRBJ2-5, with 7 bases fitting TRBD2. Trimming took 0 bases from V and 5 from J; bases not matched to a gene: 7. The CDR3 totals 15 residues. Per germline, CDR1 SGHRS and CDR2 YFSETQ. DNA of the CDR3: TGCGCCAGCAGCTTGGAGGCGGGAGCGGGGGAGACCCAGTACTTC. Its translation is CASSLEAGAGETQYF.

This chain uses TRBV15 with TRBJ2-1; 7 positions match TRBD2. Germline CDR1 and CDR2: LNHNV and YYDKDF (reference sequence). Losses at the gene ends were 5 bases for V and 4 bases for J; bases not matched to a gene: 8. The CDR3 length is 15 residues. In nucleotides, the CDR3 is TGTGCCACCAGCGGGGTGGGGACTACTTACAATGAGCAGTTCTTC. Translation gives CATSGVGTTYNEQFF.

This clone was counted a single time. The chain couples TRBV2 to TRBJ2-7; 8 nucleotides align to TRBD2. Trimming took 1 base from V and 5 from J; bases not matched to a gene: 10. Germline-derived CDR1 and CDR2 are SNHLY and FYNNEI. The CDR3 contains 16 residues. The CDR3 here is CASSEERLAGENEQYF. CDR3 sequence (DNA): TGTGCCAGCAGTGAAGAGAGGCTAGCGGGCGAGAACGAGCAGTACTTC.

Concerning this clone: Because it lacks the conserved phenylalanine or tryptophan at the end, this CDR3 is likely a read error. This chain uses TRBV28 with TRBJ1-5, with TRBD1 as a possible D gene (5 bases). In germline, CDR1 is MDHEN, CDR2 SYDVKM. The CDR3 contains 13 residues. Between the trimmed V and J ends, which lost 5 bases and 7 bases, there was a span of 12 bases. In DNA, the CDR3 is TGTGCCAGCAGTGGAGGGGTTCTCCAGCCCCAGCATTCT. It codes for CASSGGVLQPQHS.

The chain uses TRBV5-1 and TRBJ2-2, with 8 nucleotides matching TRBD1. Germline V gene data show CDR1 as SGHRS and CDR2 as YFSETQ. This CDR3 region has 17 residues. V trimming: 4 bases; J trimming: 2 bases; junction bases outside the gene matches: 10. The CDR3 sequence is CASSDIPGTGNTGELFF. The CDR3 region has the DNA TGCGCCAGCAGCGATATTCCCGGGACAGGTAACACCGGGGAGCTGTTTTTT.

CDR3 loop: CASSLTSGAINQPQHF. DNA for the CDR3: TGTGCCAGCAGTTTAACCTCTGGAGCTATCAATCAGCCCCAGCATTTT. The chain is built from TRBV27 and TRBJ1-5; the D is unclear. CDR1 is MNHEY and CDR2 is SMNVEV in the germline V gene (reference sequence). V was trimmed by 2 bases and J by 3 bases, leaving 14 bases between them. This CDR3 region has 16 residues.

The CDR3 loop reads CATSRGWGTIYEQYF. In DNA, the CDR3 is TGTGCCACCAGCAGAGGATGGGGGACTATTTACGAGCAGTACTTC. J is TRBJ2-7 and V is TRBV15; TRBD2 aligns across 7 bases. After removal of 1 base from V and 4 bases from J, the junction contained 7 bases not matched to a gene. Germline CDR1 LNHNV, CDR2 YYDKDF (reference sequence). CDR3 size: 15 residues.

CDR3 region: CASSRLPGQGTYEQYF. CDR3 DNA sequence: TGTGCCAGCAGCCGACTACCGGGACAGGGAACCTACGAGCAGTACTTC. The chain employs TRBV5-6 and TRBJ2-7, with TRBD1 matching over 9 bases. The CDR3 runs 16 residues. Germline CDR1 reads SGHDT; CDR2 reads YYEEEE. V shed 4 bases, J shed 2 bases, and the junction held 10 bases outside the gene matches.

This chain links TRBV5-1 with TRBJ2-7; 9 nucleotides agree with TRBD2. Trimming removed 0 bases from V and 4 bases from J; junction bases left unmatched: 11. Per the germline V gene, CDR1 is SGHRS and CDR2 is YFSETQ. The CDR3 has 17 residues. CDR3 in amino acids: CASSLASRPSGTYEQYF. CDR3 sequence (DNA): TGCGCCAGCAGCTTGGCCTCTCGGCCTAGCGGGACGTACGAGCAGTACTTC.